The 23 T cell receptor beta chains below were found in one sample sequenced in a study of control samples from healthy donors and cancer patients. Assay: immunoSEQ multiplex PCR; the TCRdb copy retains only in-frame clones and omits some. The repertoire consists of 45,000 to 60,000 clones, with roughly 90% occurring once and the leading ten covering over 12%. Sequencing used PBMCs. The source of these receptors is a man aged 60 to 69 with head and neck cancer.

The chain combines TRBV19 with TRBJ1-5; 8 nucleotides match TRBD1. Germline CDR1 LNHDA, CDR2 SQIVND (reference sequence). This CDR3 region has 14 residues. The V gene end was trimmed by 6 bases and the J gene end by 3 bases; junction bases not matched to a gene: 4. The CDR3 is CASRRTGNNQPQHF. The DNA of the CDR3 is TGTGCCAGTAGGCGGACAGGGAACAATCAGCCCCAGCATTTT.

The chain combines TRBV14 with TRBJ2-5; maybe TRBD2 (6 bases). CDR3 length: 14 residues. Trimming pared 4 bases from V and 5 bases from J, leaving 14 bases between. Germline V gene data show CDR1 as SGHDN and CDR2 as FVKESK. The CDR3, as DNA: TGTGCCAGCAGCCCCCGGGCAGGGACTGAGACCCAGTACTTC. Translated: CASSPRAGTETQYF.

V usage is TRBV28 and J usage is TRBJ2-1; the match to TRBD1 covers 9 bases. This CDR3 has 16 amino acids. Germline V gene lookup returns CDR1 MDHEN and CDR2 SYDVKM. Losses at the gene ends were 3 bases for V and 4 bases for J; bases not matched to a gene: 7. The CDR3 reads CASSLEDRGEYNEQFF. Here the CDR3 DNA reads TGTGCCAGCAGTTTGGAAGACAGGGGGGAATACAATGAGCAGTTCTTC. Drawing the rest from reference TRBV28 and TRBJ2-1, the complete variable domain is DVKVTQSSRYLVKRTGEKVFLECVQDMDHENMFWYRQDPGLGLRLIYFSYDVKMKEKGDIPEGYSVSREKKERFSLILESASTNQTSMYLCASSLEDRGEYNEQFFGPGTRLTVL.

The chain uses TRBV20-1 and TRBJ2-7; weak D call: TRBD2 (5 bases). The CDR3 runs to 10 residues. Germline loops: CDR1 DFQATT, CDR2 SNEGSKA (reference sequence). The CDR3 sequence: CSSRGYEQYF. In nucleotides, the CDR3 is TGCAGCTCCCGGGGCTACGAGCAGTACTTC.

The V gene is TRBV7-9, the J gene TRBJ2-1; D may be TRBD1 (6 bases). The germline CDR1 and CDR2 sequences are SEHNR and FQNEAQ (reference sequence). The V and J ends lost 3 bases and 9 bases respectively, with 21 bases between them. The CDR3 consists of 16 residues. CDR3 bases: TGTGCCAGCAGCTTTGCGTCTCCAGGGGCCCCTCTTGAGCAGTTCTTC. Protein: CASSFASPGAPLEQFF.

The chain has TRBV29-1 and TRBJ2-2; 12 bases align to TRBD2. J was trimmed by 4 bases and V by 0 bases; bases with no gene match: 3. CDR1 and CDR2 (germline): SQVTM, ANQGSEA. There are 16 residues in the CDR3. CDR3: CSVEDLAGGRTGELFF. DNA for the CDR3: TGCAGCGTTGAAGATCTAGCGGGGGGGCGCACCGGGGAGCTGTTTTTT.

The genes are TRBV9 and TRBJ2-2; D ambiguous. The V gene's germline CDR1 is SGDLS and CDR2 YYNGEE. With 0 bases removed from V and 3 bases from J, the gap between germline ends came to 9 bases. This CDR3 region has 15 residues. The CDR3 DNA reads as TGTGCCAGCAGCGTAGTTGTAGAGGACACCGGGGAGCTGTTTTTT. Protein: CASSVVVEDTGELFF.

This clone has only a few counts. V and J are TRBV6-5 and TRBJ2-1, with 11 bases aligning to TRBD2. V was pared by 6 bases and J by 9 bases, with 10 bases of the junction left unmatched. The germline V gene has CDR1 MNHEY and CDR2 SVGAGI. The CDR3 runs to 15 residues. CDR3 sequence: CASSLTSGGSSEQFF. In nucleotides, the CDR3 is TGTGCCAGCAGCCTAACTAGCGGGGGATCCTCTGAGCAGTTCTTC.

The J gene is TRBJ1-1, the V gene TRBV12-3 or TRBV12-4, with D possibly being TRBD1 (5 bases). Trimming removed 7 bases from V and 3 bases from J, with 12 bases in between. The CDR3 has 13 residues. In DNA, the CDR3 is TGTGCCAGCAACCGGTGGGGGGACACTGAAGCTTTCTTT. Translation: CASNRWGDTEAFF.

The chain joins TRBV30 to TRBJ1-1; D not resolved. CDR1 is GTSNPN and CDR2 is SVGIG in the germline V gene (reference sequence). V gave up 2 bases and J gave up 0 bases, with 10 bases separating them. The length of the CDR3 is 14 residues. CDR3 sequence: CAWSSDPVNTEAFF. Here the CDR3 DNA reads TGTGCCTGGAGTTCGGACCCGGTGAACACTGAAGCTTTCTTT.

This rearrangement joins TRBV28 to TRBJ1-6; D remains unclear. The CDR3 has 12 amino acids. Germline values: CDR1 MDHEN, CDR2 SYDVKM. V shed 2 bases and J shed 15 bases, with 11 bases lying between them. The CDR3 loop is CASSLTRKDLHF. The CDR3 DNA reads as TGTGCCAGCAGTTTAACCCGAAAAGACCTCCACTTT.

The chain combines TRBV7-7 with TRBJ2-2; TRBD2 matches at 7 bases. CDR1 SSHAT and CDR2 FNYEAQ come from the germline V gene (reference sequence). CDR3 length: 16 residues. V lost 5 bases and J lost 3; bases outside the gene matches: 9. The CDR3 sequence is CASSPSRAGDTGELFF. CDR3 DNA sequence: TGTGCCAGCAGCCCTAGCAGGGCGGGAGACACCGGGGAGCTGTTTTTT.

V gene TRBV7-9 combines with J gene TRBJ2-7; TRBD2 matches at 14 bases. With V trimmed by 5 bases and J by 5 bases, 2 bases remained unmatched. The V gene's germline CDR1 is SEHNR and CDR2 FQNEAQ (reference sequence). The CDR3 spans 14 residues. CDR3 amino acids: CASSQGLAGDEQYF. CDR3 bases: TGTGCCAGCAGCCAGGGACTAGCGGGAGACGAGCAGTACTTC.

This rearrangement joins TRBV18 to TRBJ1-1; D gene ambiguous. Trimming shortened V by 1 base and J by 1 base, and 10 bases separated the two germline ends. The CDR3 is made up of 15 amino acids. Germline CDR1 and CDR2: KGHSH and LQKENI. CDR3 nucleotide sequence: TGTGCCAGCTCACCACTGCCGCCAGCGAACACTGAAGCTTTCTTT. It specifies CASSPLPPANTEAFF.

The J gene is TRBJ2-3, the V gene TRBV5-1, with D perhaps TRBD1 (5 bases). Trimming took 1 base from V and 0 from J, leaving 9 bases between them. This CDR3 is 15 amino acids long. Germline assignment: CDR1 SGHRS and CDR2 YFSETQ. DNA of the CDR3: TGCGCCAGCAGCTTGAGGGCAGGGAGCACAGATACGCAGTATTTT. This gives the protein CASSLRAGSTDTQYF.

V usage is TRBV29-1 and J usage is TRBJ2-7; 9 bases agree with TRBD1. J lost 6 bases, V lost 4 bases, and 7 bases had no gene match. The CDR3 sequence is 13 residues long. Germline V CDR1 and CDR2: SQVTM, ANQGSEA. The CDR3 protein is CSVARTGAAEQYF. DNA for the CDR3: TGCAGCGTTGCGAGGACAGGGGCCGCCGAGCAGTACTTC.

This chain connects TRBV3-1 (or the pseudogene TRBV3-2) to TRBJ2-5; the D gene is possibly TRBD2 (7 bases). With 5 bases removed from V and 4 bases from J, the gap between germline ends came to 26 bases. Germline V gene lookup returns CDR1 LGHDT and CDR2 YNNKEL (reference sequence). The CDR3 is 18 amino acids. CDR3 protein: CASSSDKGGPVPTETQYF. The CDR3 nucleotides are TGTGCCAGCAGCTCCGACAAGGGGGGGCCCGTCCCCACAGAGACCCAGTACTTC.

This clone was found once. The gene calls are TRBV29-1 and TRBJ1-2, with D perhaps matching TRBD1 (6 bases). Germline V gene lookup returns CDR1 SQVTM and CDR2 ANQGSEA. The CDR3 extends over 12 amino acids. Trimming left V 5 bases short and J 6 bases short, with 13 bases between. The CDR3 here is CSVYRVANGYTF. The CDR3 region has the DNA TGCAGCGTTTACAGGGTTGCGAATGGCTACACCTTC.

The rearrangement links TRBV28 to TRBJ2-7; D assignment may be TRBD1 or TRBD2 (6 bases each). Trimming stripped 8 bases from V and 1 base from J, with 12 bases between. CDR3 length: 13 amino acids. Germline assignment: CDR1 MDHEN and CDR2 SYDVKM. DNA of the CDR3: TGTGCCAGCCGGGGGACACCTTCCTACGAGCAGTACTTC. Translating gives CASRGTPSYEQYF. The full variable domain, rest sourced from reference TRBV28 and TRBJ2-7, is DVKVTQSSRYLVKRTGEKVFLECVQDMDHENMFWYRQDPGLGLRLIYFSYDVKMKEKGDIPEGYSVSREKKERFSLILESASTNQTSMYLCASRGTPSYEQYFGPGTRLTVT.

CDR3: CATRRGSNTGELFF. DNA of the CDR3: TGTGCCACCAGAAGAGGTTCGAACACCGGGGAGCTGTTTTTT. This chain uses TRBV24-1 with TRBJ2-2; no firm D call. The V and J ends lost 7 bases and 0 bases respectively, with 8 bases between them. CDR1 KGHDR and CDR2 SFDVKD come from the germline V gene. The CDR3 covers 14 residues.

The chain's CDR3 is CASSQGATAYNSPLHF. CDR3 bases: TGCGCCAGCAGCCAAGGAGCGACGGCCTATAATTCACCCCTCCACTTT. V is TRBV4-3 and J is TRBJ1-6; D is uncertain. The CDR3 is 16 residues long. Trimming took off 1 base at V and 2 bases at J, with 9 bases between the two ends. CDR1 is LGHNA and CDR2 is YSLEER in the germline V gene.

The V gene is TRBV7-2, the J gene TRBJ2-3, with D maybe TRBD1 (5 bases). Deletions cut 0 bases from V and 3 bases from J, with 13 bases between. This CDR3 has 16 amino acids. The V gene's germline CDR1 is SGHTA and CDR2 FQGNSA. CDR3 residues: CASSLALGQGTDTQYF. CDR3 in DNA: TGTGCCAGCAGCTTAGCGCTGGGGCAGGGAACAGATACGCAGTATTTT. The complete variable domain, with remaining parts taken from reference TRBV7-2 and TRBJ2-3, reads GAGVSQSPSNKVTEKGKDVELRCDPISGHTALYWYRQSLGQGLEFLIYFQGNSAPDKSGLPSDRFSAERTGGSVSTLTIQRTQQEDSAVYLCASSLALGQGTDTQYFGPGTRLTVL.

This chain links TRBV5-4 with TRBJ2-2, with 15 nucleotides matching TRBD2. Germline loops: CDR1 SGHNT, CDR2 YYREEE (reference sequence). The trim removed 4 bases at V and 4 bases at J, leaving 5 bases unmatched. The CDR3 covers 17 residues. Here the CDR3 DNA reads TGTGCCAGCAGCCCACCGGGACTAGCGGGAGGCACCGGGGAGCTGTTTTTT. This gives the protein CASSPPGLAGGTGELFF.